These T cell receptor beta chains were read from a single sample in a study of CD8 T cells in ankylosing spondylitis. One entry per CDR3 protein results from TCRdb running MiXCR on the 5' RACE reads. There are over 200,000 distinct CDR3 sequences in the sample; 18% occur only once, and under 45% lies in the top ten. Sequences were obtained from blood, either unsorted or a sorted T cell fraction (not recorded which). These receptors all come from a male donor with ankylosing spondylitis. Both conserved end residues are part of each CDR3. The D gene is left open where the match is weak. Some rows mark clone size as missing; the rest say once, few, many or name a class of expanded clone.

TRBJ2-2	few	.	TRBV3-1	CASSQVLPGALTANTGELFF	TGTGCCAGCAGCCAAGTCCTCCCGGGGGCCCTAACGGCGAACACCGGGGAGCTGTTTTTT
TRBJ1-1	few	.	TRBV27	CASSLSGWNTEAFF	TGTGCCAGCAGTTTATCAGGGTGGAACACTGAAGCTTTCTTT
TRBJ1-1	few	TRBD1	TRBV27	CASSNPDRGNTEAFF	TGTGCCAGCAGCAACCCCGACAGGGGGAACACTGAAGCTTTCTTT
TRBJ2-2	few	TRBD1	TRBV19	CASRDYRGRNTGELFF	TGTGCCAGCCGCGACTACAGGGGGCGGAACACCGGGGAGCTGTTTTTT
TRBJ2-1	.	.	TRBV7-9	CASSNIEGYNEQFF	TGTGCCAGCAGCAATATAGAAGGGTACAATGAGCAGTTCTTC
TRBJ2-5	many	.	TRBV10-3	CAISDPPQETQYF	TGTGCCATCAGTGATCCCCCGCAAGAGACCCAGTACTTC
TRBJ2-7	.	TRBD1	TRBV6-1	CASSEPDRGGYEQYF	TGTGCCAGCAGTGAACCGGACAGGGGCGGCTACGAGCAGTACTTC
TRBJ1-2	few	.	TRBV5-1	CASKPGPGGEPGFYGYTF	TGCGCCAGCAAGCCCGGGCCGGGGGGAGAACCGGGATTCTATGGCTACACCTTC
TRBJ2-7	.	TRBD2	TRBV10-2	CASNWLAGESGQYF	TGCGCCAGCAATTGGCTAGCGGGAGAGTCGGGGCAGTACTTC
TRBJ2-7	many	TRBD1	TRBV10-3	CAISEPGQGIYEQYF	TGTGCCATCAGTGAACCGGGACAGGGGATCTACGAGCAGTACTTC